One T cell receptor (beta chain) is described in this entry. Its antigen is not identified. Its ends do not fully match the called genes, so a read error is possible. This record belongs to a study of post-analysis software for immune sequencing data. Study context: Included courses were relapsing-remitting and secondary progressive multiple sclerosis; progressive-relapsing multiple sclerosis was also included. The study's findings and limits: A significant reduction in normalized Chao1 diversity was observed in multiple sclerosis patients versus controls. When patients were compared with controls, 5 or 6 TRBV segments were more frequent, TRBV5-6, TRBV5-1 and TRBV20-1 among them.

The CDR3 sequence is 14 residues long. The V gene's germline CDR1 is SQVTM and CDR2 ANQGSEA. Unique molecular identifiers featured in each of the TCR beta cDNA libraries. Some 500,000 cDNA molecules were obtained per 1 to 10 million input T cells. In TCRdb, the PCR reads were re-called with MiXCR into one record per CDR3 protein. The data contain 700,000 to 900,000 distinct CDR3 sequences, 40% to 55% of them singletons. The rearrangement joins TRBV29-1 to TRBJ2-4; D assignment may be TRBD1 or TRBD2 (5 bases each). TRBJ2-5 matches the DNA end more closely, so the J call is doubtful. The specimen was blood. This TCR was recovered from a girl aged 5-17 years with multiple sclerosis. The CDR3 is CGVDPGTYRETQYF. Here the CDR3 DNA reads TGCGGCGTTGACCCAGGGACCTACCGGGAGACCCAGTACTTC.